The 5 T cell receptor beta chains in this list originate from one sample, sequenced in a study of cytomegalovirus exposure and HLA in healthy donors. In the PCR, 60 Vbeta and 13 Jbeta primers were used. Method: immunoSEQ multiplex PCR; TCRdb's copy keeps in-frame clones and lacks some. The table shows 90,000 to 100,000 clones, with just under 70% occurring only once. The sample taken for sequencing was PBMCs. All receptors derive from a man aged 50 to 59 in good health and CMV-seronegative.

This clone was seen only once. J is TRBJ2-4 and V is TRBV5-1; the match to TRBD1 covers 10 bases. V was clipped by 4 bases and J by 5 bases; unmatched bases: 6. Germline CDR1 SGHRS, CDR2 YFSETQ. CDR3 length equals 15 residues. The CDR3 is CASSQVGTGENIQYF. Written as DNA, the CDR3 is TGCGCCAGCAGCCAGGTGGGGACAGGGGAAAACATTCAGTACTTC. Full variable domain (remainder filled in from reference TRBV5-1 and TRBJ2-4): KAGVTQTPRYLIKTRGQQVTLSCSPISGHRSVSWYQQTPGQGLQFLFEYFSETQRNKGNFPGRFSGRQFSNSRSEMNVSTLELGDSALYLCASSQVGTGENIQYFGAGTRLSVL.

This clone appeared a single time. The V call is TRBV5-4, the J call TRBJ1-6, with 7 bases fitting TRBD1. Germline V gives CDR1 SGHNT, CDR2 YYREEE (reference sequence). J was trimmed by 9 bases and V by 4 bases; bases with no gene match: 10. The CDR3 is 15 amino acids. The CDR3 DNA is TGTGCCAGCAGCCCACAGGGGAAAAAGGGTTCACCCCTCCACTTT. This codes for CASSPQGKKGSPLHF.

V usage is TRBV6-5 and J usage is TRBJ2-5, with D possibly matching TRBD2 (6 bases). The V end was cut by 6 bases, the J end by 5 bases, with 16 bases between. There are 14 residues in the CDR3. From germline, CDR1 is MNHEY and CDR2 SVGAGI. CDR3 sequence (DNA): TGTGCCAGCAGGACGCCTACGGGGGAGGAGACCCAGTACTTC. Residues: CASRTPTGEETQYF.

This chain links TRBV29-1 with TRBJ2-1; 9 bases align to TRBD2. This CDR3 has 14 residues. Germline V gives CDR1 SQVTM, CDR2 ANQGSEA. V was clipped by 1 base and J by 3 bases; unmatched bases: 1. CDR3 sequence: CSVEGLADYNEQFF. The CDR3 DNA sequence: TGCAGCGTTGAAGGACTAGCGGACTACAATGAGCAGTTCTTC.

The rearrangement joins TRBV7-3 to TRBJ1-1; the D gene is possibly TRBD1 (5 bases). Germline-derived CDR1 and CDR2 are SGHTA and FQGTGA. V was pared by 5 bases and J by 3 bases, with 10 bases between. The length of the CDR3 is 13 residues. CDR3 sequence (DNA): TGTGCCAGCAGCCTTACAGGAGACACTGAAGCTTTCTTT. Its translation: CASSLTGDTEAFF.